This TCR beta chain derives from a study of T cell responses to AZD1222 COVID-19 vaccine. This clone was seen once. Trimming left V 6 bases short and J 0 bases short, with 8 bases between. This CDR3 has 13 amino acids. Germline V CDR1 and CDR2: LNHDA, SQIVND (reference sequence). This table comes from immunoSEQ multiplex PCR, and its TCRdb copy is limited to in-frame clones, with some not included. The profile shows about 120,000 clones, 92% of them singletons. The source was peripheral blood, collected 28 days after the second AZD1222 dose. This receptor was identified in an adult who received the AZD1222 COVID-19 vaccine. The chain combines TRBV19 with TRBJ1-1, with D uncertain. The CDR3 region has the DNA TGTGCCAGTAGCAAGGGCCTGAACACTGAAGCTTTCTTT. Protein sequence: CASSKGLNTEAFF. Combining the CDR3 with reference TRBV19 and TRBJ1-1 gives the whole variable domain DGGITQSPKYLFRKEGQNVTLSCEQNLNHDAMYWYRQDPGQGLRLIYYSQIVNDFQKGDIAEGYSVSREKKESFPLTVTSAQKNPTAFYLCASSKGLNTEAFFGQGTRLTVV.